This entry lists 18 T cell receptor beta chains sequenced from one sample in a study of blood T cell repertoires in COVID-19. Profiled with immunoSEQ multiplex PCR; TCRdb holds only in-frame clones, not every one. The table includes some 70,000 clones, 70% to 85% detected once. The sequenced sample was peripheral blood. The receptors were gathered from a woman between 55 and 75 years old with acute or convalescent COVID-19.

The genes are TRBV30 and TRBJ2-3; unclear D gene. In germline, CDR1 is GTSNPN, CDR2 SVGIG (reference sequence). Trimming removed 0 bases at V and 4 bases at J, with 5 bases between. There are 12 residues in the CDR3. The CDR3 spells CAWSVLSDTQYF. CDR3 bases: TGTGCCTGGAGTGTACTGTCAGATACGCAGTATTTT.

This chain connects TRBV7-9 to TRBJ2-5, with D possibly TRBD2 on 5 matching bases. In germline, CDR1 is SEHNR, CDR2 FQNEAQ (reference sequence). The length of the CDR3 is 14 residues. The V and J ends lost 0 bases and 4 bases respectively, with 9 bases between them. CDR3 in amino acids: CASSLALARETQYF. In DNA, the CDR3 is TGTGCCAGCAGCTTAGCTCTAGCCCGAGAGACCCAGTACTTC.

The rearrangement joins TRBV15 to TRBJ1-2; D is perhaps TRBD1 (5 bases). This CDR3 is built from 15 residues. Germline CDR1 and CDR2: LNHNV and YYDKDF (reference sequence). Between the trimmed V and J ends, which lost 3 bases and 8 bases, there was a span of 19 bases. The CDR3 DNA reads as TGTGCCACCAGCAGGGACATTGGGGGGAAGGGAGGCTACACCTTC. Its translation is CATSRDIGGKGGYTF. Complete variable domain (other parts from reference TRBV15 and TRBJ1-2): DAMVIQNPRYQVTQFGKPVTLSCSQTLNHNVMYWYQQKSSQAPKLLFHYYDKDFNNEADTPDNFQSRRPNTSFCFLDIRSPGLGDTAMYLCATSRDIGGKGGYTFGSGTRLTVV.

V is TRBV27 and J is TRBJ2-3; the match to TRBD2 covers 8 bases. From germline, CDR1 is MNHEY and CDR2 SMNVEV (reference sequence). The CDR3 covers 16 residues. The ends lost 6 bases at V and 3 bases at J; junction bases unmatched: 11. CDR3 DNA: TGTGCCAGCAGCAACCCCGGGGGGGGGCGGACAGATACGCAGTATTTT. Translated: CASSNPGGGRTDTQYF.

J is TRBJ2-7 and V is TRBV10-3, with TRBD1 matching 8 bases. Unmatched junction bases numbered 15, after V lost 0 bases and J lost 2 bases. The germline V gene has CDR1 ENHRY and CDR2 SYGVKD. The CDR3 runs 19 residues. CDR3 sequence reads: CAISESPGGRTGKPYEQYF. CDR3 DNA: TGTGCCATCAGTGAGTCGCCCGGTGGGAGGACAGGGAAACCCTACGAGCAGTACTTC.

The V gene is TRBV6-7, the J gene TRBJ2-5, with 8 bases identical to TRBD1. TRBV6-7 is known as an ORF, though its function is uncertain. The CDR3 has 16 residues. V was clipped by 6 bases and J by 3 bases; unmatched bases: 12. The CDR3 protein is CASSLIGQGTKETQYF. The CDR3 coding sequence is TGTGCCAGCAGCCTCATCGGACAGGGAACGAAAGAGACCCAGTACTTC.

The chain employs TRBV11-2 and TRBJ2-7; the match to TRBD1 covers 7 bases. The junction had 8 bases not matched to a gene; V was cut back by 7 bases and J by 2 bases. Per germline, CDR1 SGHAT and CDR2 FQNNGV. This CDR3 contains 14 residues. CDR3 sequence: CASNTGEGPYEQYF. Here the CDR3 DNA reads TGTGCCAGCAACACAGGGGAAGGCCCCTACGAGCAGTACTTC. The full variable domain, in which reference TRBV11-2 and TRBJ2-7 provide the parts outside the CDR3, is EAGVAQSPRYKIIEKRQSVAFWCNPISGHATLYWYQQILGQGPKLLIQFQNNGVVDDSQLPKDRFSAERLKGVDSTLKIQPAKLEDSAVYLCASNTGEGPYEQYFGPGTRLTVT.

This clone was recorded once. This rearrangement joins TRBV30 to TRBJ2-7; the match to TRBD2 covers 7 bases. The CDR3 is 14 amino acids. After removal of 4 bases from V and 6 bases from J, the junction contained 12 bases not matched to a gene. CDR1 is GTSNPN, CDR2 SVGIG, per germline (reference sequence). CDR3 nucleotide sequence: TGTGCCTGGAAGGGAGTAGCGGGCGCGGCCGAGCAGTACTTC. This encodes CAWKGVAGAAEQYF.

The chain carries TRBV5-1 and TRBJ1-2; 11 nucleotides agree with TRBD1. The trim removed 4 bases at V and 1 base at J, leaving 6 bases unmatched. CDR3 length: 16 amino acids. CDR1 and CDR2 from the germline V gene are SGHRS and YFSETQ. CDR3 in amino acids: CASSADRGQDNYGYTF. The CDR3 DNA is TGCGCCAGCAGCGCGGACAGGGGGCAGGATAACTATGGCTACACCTTC.

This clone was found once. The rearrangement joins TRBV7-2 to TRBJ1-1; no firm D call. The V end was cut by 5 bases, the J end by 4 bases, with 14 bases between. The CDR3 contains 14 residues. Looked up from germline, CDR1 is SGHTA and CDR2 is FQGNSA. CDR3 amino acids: CASSISFIRTEAFF. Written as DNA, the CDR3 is TGTGCCAGCAGCATTAGCTTTATCCGCACTGAAGCTTTCTTT.

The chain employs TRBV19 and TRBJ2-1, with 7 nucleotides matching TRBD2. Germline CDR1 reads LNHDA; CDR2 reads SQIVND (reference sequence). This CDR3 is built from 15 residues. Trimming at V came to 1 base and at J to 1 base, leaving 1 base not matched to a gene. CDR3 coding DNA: TGTGCCAGTAGTATAGCGGGAGGATCCTACAATGAGCAGTTCTTC. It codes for CASSIAGGSYNEQFF.

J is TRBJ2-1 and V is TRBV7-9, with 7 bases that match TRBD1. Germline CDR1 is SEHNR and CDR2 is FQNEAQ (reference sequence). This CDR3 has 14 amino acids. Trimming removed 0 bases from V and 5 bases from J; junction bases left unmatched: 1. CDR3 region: CASSLAQGDNEQFF. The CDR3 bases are TGTGCCAGCAGCTTAGCCCAGGGGGACAATGAGCAGTTCTTC. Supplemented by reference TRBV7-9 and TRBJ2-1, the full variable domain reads DTGVSQNPRHKITKRGQNVTFRCDPISEHNRLYWYRQTLGQGPEFLTYFQNEAQLEKSRLLSDRFSAERPKGSFSTLEIQRTEQGDSAMYLCASSLAQGDNEQFFGPGTRLTVL.

The CDR3 DNA follows: TGTGCCAGCACCGTAGACATGATCTATGGCTACACCTTC. This encodes CASTVDMIYGYTF. This chain links TRBV5-5 with TRBJ1-2; no clear D. The CDR3 runs to 13 residues. CDR1 SGHKS and CDR2 YYEKEE come from the germline V gene (reference sequence). Trimming pared 6 bases from V and 4 bases from J, leaving 13 bases between.

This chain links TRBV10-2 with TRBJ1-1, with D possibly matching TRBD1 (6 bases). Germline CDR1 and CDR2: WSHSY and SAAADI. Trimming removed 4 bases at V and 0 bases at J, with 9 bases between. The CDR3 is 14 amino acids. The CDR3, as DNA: TGCGCCAGCAGTGCGACAGGATTGAACACTGAAGCTTTCTTT. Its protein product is CASSATGLNTEAFF.

CDR3 residues: CASSLEGTGDGYTF. In nucleotides, the CDR3 is TGTGCCAGCAGCTTAGAGGGGACAGGAGACGGCTACACCTTC. The V call is TRBV7-9, the J call TRBJ1-2; 8 nucleotides agree with TRBD1. Germline assignment: CDR1 SEHNR and CDR2 FQNEAQ (reference sequence). The CDR3 sequence is 14 residues long. V lost 1 base and J lost 8; bases outside the gene matches: 6.

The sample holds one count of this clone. The CDR3 loop reads CASSATGGGYTF. Written as DNA, the CDR3 is TGTGCCAGCAGCGCGACAGGGGGCGGCTACACCTTC. V usage is TRBV7-9 and J usage is TRBJ1-2; 10 positions match TRBD1. The CDR3 is 12 amino acids. With 5 bases clipped from V and 8 bases from J, the junction kept 2 bases outside the gene matches. CDR1 is SEHNR, CDR2 FQNEAQ, per germline (reference sequence).

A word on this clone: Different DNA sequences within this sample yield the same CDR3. The CDR3 DNA is TGTGCCAGCAGCCAGGGGCGCGGTATCTACGAGCAGTACTTC. Protein sequence: CASSQGRGIYEQYF. J is TRBJ2-7 and V is TRBV14; the D gene is possibly TRBD1 (5 bases). The length of the CDR3 is 14 residues. V lost 3 bases and J lost 3, with 12 bases in between. CDR1 and CDR2 from the germline V gene are SGHDN and FVKESK. Drawing the rest from reference TRBV14 and TRBJ2-7, the complete variable domain is EAGVTQFPSHSVIEKGQTVTLRCDPISGHDNLYWYRRVMGKEIKFLLHFVKESKQDESGMPNNRFLAERTGGTYSTLKVQPAELEDSGVYFCASSQGRGIYEQYFGPGTRLTVT.

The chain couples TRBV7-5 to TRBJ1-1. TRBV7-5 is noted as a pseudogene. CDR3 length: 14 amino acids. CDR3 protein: CARRWGGLNTEAFF. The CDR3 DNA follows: TGTGCCAGAAGGTGGGGGGGTCTGAACACTGAAGCTTTCTTT.